One and the same sample provided the 3 T cell receptor beta chains below, sequenced in a study of blood T cell repertoires in COVID-19. The method was immunoSEQ multiplex PCR; TCRdb's version includes in-frame clones alone and lacks a portion of them. The data show approximately 70,000 clones, 85% to 90% seen once. Specimen: peripheral blood. The receptors come from a human donor in a cohort sampled during active COVID-19.

The chain carries TRBV19 and TRBJ2-1; 7 positions agree with TRBD2. Germline lookup yields CDR1 LNHDA and CDR2 SQIVND (reference sequence). V trimming: 6 bases; J trimming: 7 bases; junction bases outside the gene matches: 12. The CDR3 sequence is 15 residues long. The chain's CDR3 is CASSRGLGMSNEQFF. CDR3 DNA sequence: TGTGCCAGTAGCCGAGGACTAGGGATGAGTAATGAGCAGTTCTTC.

V is TRBV5-1 and J is TRBJ2-3; 11 positions agree with TRBD2. This CDR3 region has 16 residues. Per the germline V gene, CDR1 is SGHRS and CDR2 is YFSETQ. V shed 1 base and J 3 bases; nucleotides not matched to a gene: 4. In DNA, the CDR3 is TGCGCCAGCAGCTTGACTAGCGGGAGTGTGACAGATACGCAGTATTTT. Translation: CASSLTSGSVTDTQYF.

The chain links TRBV10-2 to TRBJ2-1, with TRBD2 identical over 9 bases. V lost 5 bases, J lost 6 bases, and 5 bases stayed unmatched. The germline gives CDR1 WSHSY, CDR2 SAAADI. The CDR3 totals 14 residues. In nucleotides, the CDR3 is TGCGCCAGCAGTCGTAGCGGGAGCAGCAATGAGCAGTTCTTC. The encoded protein is CASSRSGSSNEQFF.